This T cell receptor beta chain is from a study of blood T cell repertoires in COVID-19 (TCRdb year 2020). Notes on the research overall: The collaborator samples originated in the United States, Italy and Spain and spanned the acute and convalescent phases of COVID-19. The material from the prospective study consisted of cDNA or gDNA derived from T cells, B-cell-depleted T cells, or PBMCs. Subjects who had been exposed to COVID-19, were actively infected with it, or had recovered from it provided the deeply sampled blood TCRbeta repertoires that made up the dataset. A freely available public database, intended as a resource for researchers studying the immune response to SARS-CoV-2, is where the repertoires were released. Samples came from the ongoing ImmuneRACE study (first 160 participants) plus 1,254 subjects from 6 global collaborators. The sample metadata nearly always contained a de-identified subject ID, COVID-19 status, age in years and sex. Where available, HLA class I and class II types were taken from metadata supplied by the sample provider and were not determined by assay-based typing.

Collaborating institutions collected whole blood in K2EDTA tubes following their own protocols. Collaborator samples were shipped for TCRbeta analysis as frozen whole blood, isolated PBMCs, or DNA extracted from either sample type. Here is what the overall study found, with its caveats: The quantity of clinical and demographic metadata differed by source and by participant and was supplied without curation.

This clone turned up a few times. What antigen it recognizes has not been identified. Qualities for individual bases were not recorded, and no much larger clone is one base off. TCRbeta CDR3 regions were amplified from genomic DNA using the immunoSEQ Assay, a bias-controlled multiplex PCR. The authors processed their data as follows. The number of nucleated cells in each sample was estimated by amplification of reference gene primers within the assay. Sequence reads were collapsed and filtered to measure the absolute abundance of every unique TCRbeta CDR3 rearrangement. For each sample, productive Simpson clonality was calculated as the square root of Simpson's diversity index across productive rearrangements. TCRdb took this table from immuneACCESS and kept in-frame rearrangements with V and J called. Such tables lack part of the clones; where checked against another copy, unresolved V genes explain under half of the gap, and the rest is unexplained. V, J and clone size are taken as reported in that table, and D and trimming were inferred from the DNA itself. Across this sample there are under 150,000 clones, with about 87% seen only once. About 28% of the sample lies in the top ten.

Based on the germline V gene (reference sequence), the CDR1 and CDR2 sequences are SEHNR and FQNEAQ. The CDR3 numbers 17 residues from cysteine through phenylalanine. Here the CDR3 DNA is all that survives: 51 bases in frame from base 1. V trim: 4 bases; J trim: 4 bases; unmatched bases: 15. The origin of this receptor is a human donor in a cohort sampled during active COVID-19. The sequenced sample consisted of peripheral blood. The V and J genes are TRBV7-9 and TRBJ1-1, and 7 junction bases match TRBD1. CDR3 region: CASSSPGQGGRGTEAFF. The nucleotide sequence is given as TGTGCCAGCAGCTCCCCCGGGCAGGGGGGTCGAGGCACTGAAGCTTTCTTT.